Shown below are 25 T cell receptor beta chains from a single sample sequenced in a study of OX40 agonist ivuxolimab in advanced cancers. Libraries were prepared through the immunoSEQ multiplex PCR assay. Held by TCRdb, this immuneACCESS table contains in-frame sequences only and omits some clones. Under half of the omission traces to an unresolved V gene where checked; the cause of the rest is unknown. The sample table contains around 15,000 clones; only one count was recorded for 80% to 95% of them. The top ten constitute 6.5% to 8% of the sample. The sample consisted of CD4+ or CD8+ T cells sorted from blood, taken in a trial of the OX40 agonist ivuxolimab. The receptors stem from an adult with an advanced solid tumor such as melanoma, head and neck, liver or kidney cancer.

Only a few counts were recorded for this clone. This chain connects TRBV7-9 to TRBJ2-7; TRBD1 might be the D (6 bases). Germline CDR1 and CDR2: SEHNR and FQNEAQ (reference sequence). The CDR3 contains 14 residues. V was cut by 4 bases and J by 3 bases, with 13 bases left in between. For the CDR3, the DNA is TGTGCCAGCAGCTCCAGGGGCGAGGGCTACGAGCAGTACTTC. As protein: CASSSRGEGYEQYF.

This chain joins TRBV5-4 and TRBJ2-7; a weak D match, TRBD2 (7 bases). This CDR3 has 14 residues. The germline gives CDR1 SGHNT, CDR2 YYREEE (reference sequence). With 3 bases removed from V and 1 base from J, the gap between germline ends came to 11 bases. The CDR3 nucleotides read TGTGCCAGCAGCTCAAGGGGGGGGTCCTACGAGCAGTACTTC. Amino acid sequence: CASSSRGGSYEQYF.

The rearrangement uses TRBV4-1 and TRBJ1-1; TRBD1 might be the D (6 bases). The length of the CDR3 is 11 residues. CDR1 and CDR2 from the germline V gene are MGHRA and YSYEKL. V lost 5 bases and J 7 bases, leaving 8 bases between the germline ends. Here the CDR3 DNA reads TGCGCCAGCAGCGAGGGGGGTGAAGCTTTCTTT. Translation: CASSEGGEAFF.

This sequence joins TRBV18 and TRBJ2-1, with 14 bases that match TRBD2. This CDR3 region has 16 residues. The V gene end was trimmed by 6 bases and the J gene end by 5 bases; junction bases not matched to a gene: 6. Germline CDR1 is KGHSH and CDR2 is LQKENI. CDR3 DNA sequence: TGTGCCAGCTCTTCGGGACTAGCGGGAGTAGACAATGAGCAGTTCTTC. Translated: CASSSGLAGVDNEQFF.

The CDR3 DNA is TGTGCCAGCAGTTTAGCAGGGCAGGACACTGAAGCTTTCTTT. Its translation: CASSLAGQDTEAFF. V usage is TRBV28 and J usage is TRBJ1-1; D is perhaps TRBD1 (5 bases). CDR1 MDHEN and CDR2 SYDVKM come from the germline V gene. The V end lost 2 bases, the J end lost 3 bases, and 10 bases lay between the germline ends. The CDR3 sequence is 14 residues long.

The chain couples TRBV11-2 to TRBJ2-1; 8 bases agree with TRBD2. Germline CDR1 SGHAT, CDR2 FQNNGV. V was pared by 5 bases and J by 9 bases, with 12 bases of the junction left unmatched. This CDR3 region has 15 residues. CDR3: CASSGVRGGFGEQFF. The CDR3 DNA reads TGTGCCAGCAGCGGCGTGCGCGGGGGGTTCGGTGAGCAGTTCTTC.

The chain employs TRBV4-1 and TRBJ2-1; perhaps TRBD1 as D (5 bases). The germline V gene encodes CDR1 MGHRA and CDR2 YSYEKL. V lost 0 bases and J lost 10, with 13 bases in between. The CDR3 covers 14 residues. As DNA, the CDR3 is TGCGCCAGCAGCCAAGATAGGGGATATGGGGAGCAGTTCTTC. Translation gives CASSQDRGYGEQFF.

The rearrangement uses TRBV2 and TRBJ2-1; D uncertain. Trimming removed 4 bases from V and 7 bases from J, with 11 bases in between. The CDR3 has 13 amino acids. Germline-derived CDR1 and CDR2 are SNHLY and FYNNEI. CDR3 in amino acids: CASSAEVDNEQFF. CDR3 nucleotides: TGTGCCAGCAGTGCCGAAGTTGATAATGAGCAGTTCTTC.

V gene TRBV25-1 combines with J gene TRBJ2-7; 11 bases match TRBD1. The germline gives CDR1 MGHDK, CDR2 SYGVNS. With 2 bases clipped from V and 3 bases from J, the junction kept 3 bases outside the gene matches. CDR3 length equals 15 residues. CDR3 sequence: CASSEGTGGVYEQYF. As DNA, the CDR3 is TGTGCCAGCAGTGAAGGGACAGGGGGTGTCTACGAGCAGTACTTC.

CDR3 amino acids: CARSSGQGTGYGYTF. In DNA, the CDR3 is TGTGCCAGAAGCTCCGGACAGGGGACGGGCTATGGCTACACCTTC. The chain joins TRBV5-3 to TRBJ1-2, with TRBD1 matching 9 bases. TRBV5-3 is placed among ORFs of uncertain function. The CDR3 totals 15 residues. Germline trimming cut 3 bases from V and 4 bases from J; bases unmatched to any gene: 7.

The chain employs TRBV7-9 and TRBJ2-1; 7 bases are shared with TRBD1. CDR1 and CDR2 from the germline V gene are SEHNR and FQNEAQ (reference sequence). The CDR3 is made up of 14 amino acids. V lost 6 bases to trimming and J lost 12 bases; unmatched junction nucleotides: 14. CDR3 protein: CASSDRQGSKGQFF. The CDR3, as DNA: TGTGCCAGCAGTGATCGACAGGGCAGTAAGGGGCAGTTCTTC.

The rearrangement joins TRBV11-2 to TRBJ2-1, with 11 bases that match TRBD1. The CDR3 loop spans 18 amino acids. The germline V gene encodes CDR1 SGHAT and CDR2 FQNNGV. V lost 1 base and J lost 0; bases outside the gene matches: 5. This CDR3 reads CASSLVYGTGGSYNEQFF. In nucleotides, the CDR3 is TGTGCCAGCAGCTTAGTCTACGGGACAGGGGGCTCCTACAATGAGCAGTTCTTC.

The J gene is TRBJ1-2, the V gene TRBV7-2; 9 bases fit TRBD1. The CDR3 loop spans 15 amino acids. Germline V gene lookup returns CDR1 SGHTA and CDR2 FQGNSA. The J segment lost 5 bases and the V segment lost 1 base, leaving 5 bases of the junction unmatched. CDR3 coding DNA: TGTGCCAGCAGCTTAGAGGGGGGACAGGGATATGGCTACACCTTC. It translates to CASSLEGGQGYGYTF.

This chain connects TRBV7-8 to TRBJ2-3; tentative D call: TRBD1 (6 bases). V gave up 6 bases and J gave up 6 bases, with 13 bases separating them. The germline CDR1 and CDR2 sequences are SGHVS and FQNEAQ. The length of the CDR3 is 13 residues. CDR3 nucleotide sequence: TGTGCCAGCAGTCGAACAGGGATGGATACGCAGTATTTT. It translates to CASSRTGMDTQYF.

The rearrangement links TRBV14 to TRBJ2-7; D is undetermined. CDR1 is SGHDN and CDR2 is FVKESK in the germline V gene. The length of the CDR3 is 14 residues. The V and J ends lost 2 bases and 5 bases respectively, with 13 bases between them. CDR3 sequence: CASSQLLVADEQYF. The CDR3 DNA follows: TGTGCCAGCAGCCAATTATTAGTCGCGGACGAGCAGTACTTC.

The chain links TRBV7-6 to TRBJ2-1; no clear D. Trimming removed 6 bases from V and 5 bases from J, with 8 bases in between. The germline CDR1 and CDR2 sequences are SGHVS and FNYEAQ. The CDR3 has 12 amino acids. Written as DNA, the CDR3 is TGTGCCAGCAGTTATTATGACAATGAGCAGTTCTTC. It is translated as CASSYYDNEQFF.

The CDR3 DNA follows: TGTGCCAGCAGTCCCTTGGGTGGCACAGATACGCAGTATTTT. Protein: CASSPLGGTDTQYF. This sequence joins TRBV6-5 and TRBJ2-3; no clear D. The CDR3 has 14 residues. Germline-derived CDR1 and CDR2 are MNHEY and SVGAGI. V was shortened by 5 bases and J by 1 base, with 10 bases between the two germline ends.

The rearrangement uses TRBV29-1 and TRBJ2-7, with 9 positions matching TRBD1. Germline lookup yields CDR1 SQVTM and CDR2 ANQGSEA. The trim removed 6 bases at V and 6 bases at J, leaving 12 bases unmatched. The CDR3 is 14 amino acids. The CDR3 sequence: CSVTEGTGRIEQYF. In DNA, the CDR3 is TGCAGCGTCACCGAGGGGACAGGGAGGATCGAGCAGTACTTC.

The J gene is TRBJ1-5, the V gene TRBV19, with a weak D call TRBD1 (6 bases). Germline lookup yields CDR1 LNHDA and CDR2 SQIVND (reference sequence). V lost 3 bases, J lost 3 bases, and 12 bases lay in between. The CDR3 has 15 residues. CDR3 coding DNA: TGTGCCAGTAGTATTGCAGGGGCGGACAATCAGCCCCAGCATTTT. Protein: CASSIAGADNQPQHF.

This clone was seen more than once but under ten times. Here the CDR3 reads CASSSWGQVTGETQYF. The CDR3, as DNA: TGTGCCAGCAGTTCTTGGGGACAGGTTACTGGCGAGACCCAGTACTTC. The chain links TRBV28 to TRBJ2-5, with 8 bases identical to TRBD1. J gave up 5 bases and V 4 bases, and 12 bases lay outside the gene matches. This CDR3 contains 16 residues. Germline assignment: CDR1 MDHEN and CDR2 SYDVKM. The whole variable domain, remainder taken from reference TRBV28 and TRBJ2-5, is DVKVTQSSRYLVKRTGEKVFLECVQDMDHENMFWYRQDPGLGLRLIYFSYDVKMKEKGDIPEGYSVSREKKERFSLILESASTNQTSMYLCASSSWGQVTGETQYFGPGTRLLVL.

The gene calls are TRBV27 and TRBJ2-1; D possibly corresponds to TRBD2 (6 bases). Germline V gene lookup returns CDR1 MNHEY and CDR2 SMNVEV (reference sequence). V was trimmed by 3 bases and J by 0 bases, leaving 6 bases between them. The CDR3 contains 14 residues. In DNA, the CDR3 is TGTGCCAGCAGTTTGGGGGGCTCCTACAATGAGCAGTTCTTC. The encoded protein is CASSLGGSYNEQFF.

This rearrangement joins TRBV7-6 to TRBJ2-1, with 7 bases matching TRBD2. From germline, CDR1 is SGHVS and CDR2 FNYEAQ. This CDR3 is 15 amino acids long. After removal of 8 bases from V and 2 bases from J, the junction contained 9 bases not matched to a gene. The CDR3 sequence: CASGHYSGAYNEQFF. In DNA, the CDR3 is TGTGCCAGCGGACATTACAGCGGGGCCTACAATGAGCAGTTCTTC.

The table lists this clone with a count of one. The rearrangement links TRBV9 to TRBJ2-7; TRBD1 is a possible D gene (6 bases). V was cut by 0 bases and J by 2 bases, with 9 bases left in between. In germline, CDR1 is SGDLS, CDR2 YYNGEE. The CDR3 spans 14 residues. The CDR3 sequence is CASSVGGGTYEQYF. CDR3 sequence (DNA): TGTGCCAGCAGCGTAGGAGGGGGAACCTACGAGCAGTACTTC.

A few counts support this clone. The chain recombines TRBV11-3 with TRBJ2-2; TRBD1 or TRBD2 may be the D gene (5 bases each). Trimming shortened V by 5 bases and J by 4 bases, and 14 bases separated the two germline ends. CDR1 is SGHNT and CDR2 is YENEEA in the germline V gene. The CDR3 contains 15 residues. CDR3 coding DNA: TGTGCCAGCAGCCAGGACATCGCGGGCACCGGGGAGCTGTTTTTT. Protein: CASSQDIAGTGELFF.

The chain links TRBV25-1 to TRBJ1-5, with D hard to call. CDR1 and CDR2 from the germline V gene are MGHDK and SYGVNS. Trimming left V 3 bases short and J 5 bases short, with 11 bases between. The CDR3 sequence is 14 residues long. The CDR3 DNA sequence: TGTGCCAGCAGTGAGTTTAGGGAACATCAGCCCCAGCATTTT. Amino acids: CASSEFREHQPQHF.